The 13 T cell receptor beta chains below come from one sample, sequenced in a study of T cells in Graves' hyperthyroidism and ophthalmopathy (dated by TCRdb to between 2018 and 2021). Library preparation was by multiplex PCR. The listed sequencing device is Illumina HiSeq 2000. The TCR beta CDR3 regions were amplified from RNA transcripts. For the first round of RT-PCR on the TCR CDR3, the HTBI primer set was used together with the Qiagen OneStep RT-PCR kit. TCRdb reran the public reads through fastp at Q25 and MiXCR, keeping productive beta chains. Entries that share a CDR3 protein sequence are merged under the most common genes and DNA. Present in this sample are hundreds of thousands of distinct CDR3 sequences, roughly 37% of which were seen just once. The biggest ten clones account for approximately 8.7% of the sample. Sequenced material: blood. The receptor set was obtained from a man aged 18 to 30 with Graves' hyperthyroidism.

This clonotype was picked up a small number of times. This chain uses TRBV29-1 with TRBJ2-3; TRBD2 agrees at 8 bases. The CDR3 sequence is 14 residues long. Germline loops: CDR1 SQVTM, CDR2 ANQGSEA. V was pared by 6 bases and J by 1 base, with 6 bases of the junction left unmatched. The CDR3 spells CSVVLAVRTDTQYF. The CDR3 DNA reads as TGCAGCGTAGTACTAGCGGTTCGCACAGATACGCAGTATTTT.

The rearrangement links TRBV24-1 to TRBJ1-4; tentative D call: TRBD1 (6 bases). V was cut by 0 bases and J by 7 bases, with 17 bases left in between. The CDR3 length is 17 residues. Germline loops: CDR1 KGHDR, CDR2 SFDVKD. The CDR3 sequence is CATSDLSHRVGTEKLFF. The CDR3 nucleotides read TGTGCCACCAGTGATTTGTCGCACAGGGTTGGGACTGAAAAACTGTTTTTT.

This chain uses TRBV2 with TRBJ1-4; TRBD1 matches at 7 bases. Germline V CDR1 and CDR2: SNHLY, FYNNEI. The CDR3 is made up of 16 amino acids. J was trimmed by 3 bases and V by 5 bases; bases with no gene match: 9. CDR3 loop: CASSWTGFGANEKLFF. Written as DNA, the CDR3 is TGTGCCAGCAGTTGGACAGGCTTCGGGGCTAATGAAAAACTGTTTTTT.

A word on this clonotype: A much larger clone lies one base from this, so it may be a read error. The chain links TRBV9 to TRBJ1-2; TRBD1 aligns across 9 bases. This CDR3 has 14 residues. V lost 4 bases to trimming and J lost 12 bases; unmatched junction nucleotides: 13. Germline CDR1 SGDLS, CDR2 YYNGEE. Written as DNA, the CDR3 is TGTGCCAGCAGCCCGACAGGGACAGGGAACGGCCACACCTTC. Residues: CASSPTGTGNGHTF.

The genes are TRBV10-3 and TRBJ1-5; 9 bases align to TRBD1. Germline V gene sequence: CDR1 ENHRY, CDR2 SYGVKD. This CDR3 has 14 residues. After removal of 10 bases from V and 2 bases from J, the junction contained 6 bases not matched to a gene. CDR3 nucleotides: TGTGCCACCGGGACAGGGTTCGGCAATCAGCCCCAGCATTTT. Translation gives CATGTGFGNQPQHF.

This clonotype came up many times. The V and J genes are TRBV7-2 and TRBJ1-3; D not resolved. The CDR3 spans 13 residues. The germline gives CDR1 SGHTA, CDR2 FQGNSA. Trimming removed 4 bases at V and 0 bases at J, with 4 bases between. CDR3 loop: CASSSDSGNTIYF. CDR3 in DNA: TGTGCCAGCAGCTCGGACTCTGGAAACACCATATATTTT.

The chain carries TRBV19 and TRBJ1-1, with 7 bases lining up with TRBD1. Germline assignment: CDR1 LNHDA and CDR2 SQIVND (reference sequence). This CDR3 spans 17 amino acids. V shed 3 bases, J shed 3 bases, and the junction held 13 bases outside the gene matches. CDR3 sequence (DNA): TGTGCCAGTAGTATCTCCCCCCCTCTCGACAGGGACACTGAAGCTTTCTTT. Translation: CASSISPPLDRDTEAFF.

The chain employs TRBV19 and TRBJ1-6, with D perhaps matching TRBD1 (6 bases). The CDR3 is made up of 16 amino acids. Germline-derived CDR1 and CDR2 are LNHDA and SQIVND (reference sequence). V shed 2 bases and J shed 13 bases, with 21 bases lying between them. Here the CDR3 reads CASSISQGGNPYPLHF. In nucleotides, the CDR3 is TGTGCCAGTAGTATATCCCAAGGGGGAAACCCTTACCCCCTCCACTTT.

Regarding this clonotype: A much larger clonotype is one base distant, so this may be a read error. The chain employs TRBV19 and TRBJ1-1; D may be TRBD1 (5 bases). This CDR3 contains 13 residues. Trimming shortened V by 10 bases and J by 1 base, and 13 bases separated the two germline ends. Germline assignment: CDR1 LNHDA and CDR2 SQIVND (reference sequence). For the CDR3, the DNA is TGTGCCACCAAATTGGGGGAGAACACTGAAGCTTTCTTT. Amino acid sequence: CATKLGENTEAFF.

This clonotype has a handful of counts. The chain recombines TRBV20-1 with TRBJ2-6; D is unresolved. Germline V CDR1 and CDR2: DFQATT, SNEGSKA (reference sequence). V lost 0 bases to trimming and J lost 4 bases, with 4 bases between them. The CDR3 length is 13 residues. The CDR3 sequence is CSARERGANVLTF. CDR3 DNA: TGCAGTGCTAGAGAACGGGGGGCCAACGTCCTGACTTTC.

The gene calls are TRBV3-1 and TRBJ2-5; D is undetermined. CDR3 size: 12 residues. Trimming cost V 6 bases and J 7 bases, with 12 bases left between them. Germline lookup yields CDR1 LGHDT and CDR2 YNNKEL (reference sequence). CDR3 in amino acids: CASRPLLGTQYF. The CDR3 bases are TGTGCCAGCAGGCCTTTACTGGGGACCCAGTACTTC.

The V gene is TRBV20-1, the J gene TRBJ1-3; D is undetermined. CDR3 length equals 14 residues. With 6 bases removed from V and 0 bases from J, the gap between germline ends came to 12 bases. Germline CDR1 and CDR2: DFQATT and SNEGSKA (reference sequence). The CDR3 DNA is TGCAGTGCCAAGGACGGACGCTCTGGAAACACCATATATTTT. Translation: CSAKDGRSGNTIYF.

As regards this clonotype: One junction end disagrees with the germline gene, perhaps due to a read error. V is TRBV7-8 and J is TRBJ1-5, with 9 bases that match TRBD1. The CDR3 runs to 15 residues. Germline V lookup: CDR1 SGHVS, CDR2 FQNEAQ. DNA for the CDR3: TGTGCCAGCAGTGAAAGACAGGGGGGCAATCAGTCCCAGCATTTT. Residues: CASSERQGGNQSQHF.